This T cell receptor (beta chain) was obtained from a study of cytomegalovirus exposure and HLA in healthy donors. General study points: Cytomegalovirus association was assigned to some 160 TCR beta chains. CMV antigen specificity of a few CMV-associated chains was confirmed in vitro.

As concerns this clone: Its antigen remains unknown.

PCR amplification relied on 60 Vbeta primers (plus 13 Jbeta primers). In the original workflow: Later, an analysis found around 80 million unique TCR beta chains, and approximately 10 million of these were shared. Clones were sequenced by immunoSEQ multiplex PCR, and TCRdb holds only the in-frame ones, with some missing. From that table come the V and J calls and clone size; the DNA was used to work out D and trimming. Among around 120,000 clones, 75% to 90% were seen once, and the ten largest hold more than 2.5%. Trimming cost V 4 bases and J 7 bases, with 16 bases left between them. The CDR3 consists of 14 residues. Germline assignment: CDR1 LGHNA and CDR2 YNFKEQ.

The sequence came from a male donor in good health and CMV-seronegative. The gene calls are TRBV4-2 and TRBJ1-2, with a tentative D call TRBD1 (6 bases). Source material: PBMCs. This CDR3 is CASSPQGGAVGYTF. In nucleotides, the CDR3 is TGTGCCAGCAGCCCCCAAGGGGGGGCTGTTGGCTACACCTTC.